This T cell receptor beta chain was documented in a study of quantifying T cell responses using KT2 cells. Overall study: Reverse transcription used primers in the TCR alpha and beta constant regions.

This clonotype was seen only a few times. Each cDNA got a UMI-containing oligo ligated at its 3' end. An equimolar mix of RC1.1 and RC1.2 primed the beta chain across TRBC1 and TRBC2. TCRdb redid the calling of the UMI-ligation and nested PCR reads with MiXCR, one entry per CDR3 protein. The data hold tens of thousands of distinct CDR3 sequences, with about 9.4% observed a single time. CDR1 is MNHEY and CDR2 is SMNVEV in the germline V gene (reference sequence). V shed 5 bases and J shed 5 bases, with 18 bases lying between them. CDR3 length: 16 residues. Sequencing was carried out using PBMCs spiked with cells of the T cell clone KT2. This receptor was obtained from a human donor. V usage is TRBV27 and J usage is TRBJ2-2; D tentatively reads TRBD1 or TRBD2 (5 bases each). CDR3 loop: CASSPRDPIRTGELFF. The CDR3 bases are TGTGCCAGCAGTCCGAGGGACCCCATTAGGACCGGGGAGCTGTTTTTT.